These 16 T cell receptor beta chains were sequenced from one sample in a study of blood T cell repertoires in COVID-19. The repertoire was sequenced with immunoSEQ multiplex PCR; TCRdb's copy has only in-frame clones and lacks some. This table has about 45,000 clones, approximately 80% appearing once. What was sequenced was peripheral blood. These receptor sequences come from a human donor in a cohort sampled during active COVID-19.

J is TRBJ2-3 and V is TRBV5-1; possibly TRBD1 for D (5 bases). V was trimmed by 1 base and J by 3 bases, leaving 12 bases between them. Germline lookup yields CDR1 SGHRS and CDR2 YFSETQ. This CDR3 has 15 amino acids. CDR3 bases: TGCGCCAGCAGCTTGAGGGCTGGGGCAACAGATACGCAGTATTTT. Residues: CASSLRAGATDTQYF.

The chain joins TRBV30 to TRBJ2-7, with TRBD1 identical over 10 bases. Trimming cost V 0 bases and J 5 bases; bases outside gene matches: 7. The CDR3 runs to 15 residues. Germline V lookup: CDR1 GTSNPN, CDR2 SVGIG (reference sequence). CDR3 sequence: CAWSVIGQGVDEQYF. The DNA of the CDR3 is TGTGCCTGGAGTGTAATCGGACAGGGGGTAGACGAGCAGTACTTC.

The rearrangement links TRBV5-1 to TRBJ1-1; 9 bases are shared with TRBD1. In germline, CDR1 is SGHRS, CDR2 YFSETQ. J lost 5 bases, V lost 8 bases, and 4 bases had no gene match. CDR3 length: 12 amino acids. CDR3 sequence: CARMDRGTEAFF. DNA of the CDR3: TGCGCCAGAATGGACAGGGGTACTGAAGCTTTCTTT.

This clone occurred once. The chain carries TRBV24-1 and TRBJ2-5; D may be TRBD1 (6 bases). Per the germline V gene, CDR1 is KGHDR and CDR2 is SFDVKD. Trimming took off 4 bases at V and 2 bases at J, with 10 bases between the two ends. The CDR3 has 14 residues. The CDR3 DNA sequence: TGTGCCACCAGTGACTACGGACAGCAAGAGACCCAGTACTTC. Residues: CATSDYGQQETQYF.

J is TRBJ1-2 and V is TRBV28; 7 nucleotides match TRBD1. The CDR3 consists of 14 residues. Germline V gene sequence: CDR1 MDHEN, CDR2 SYDVKM. After removal of 4 bases from V and 3 bases from J, the junction contained 5 bases not matched to a gene. CDR3 DNA sequence: TGTGCCAGCAGTTCCCCACAGGGGCACTATGGCTACACCTTC. The encoded protein is CASSSPQGHYGYTF.

The rearrangement links TRBV19 to TRBJ2-7, with D tentatively TRBD1 (6 bases). Trimming pared 4 bases from V and 7 bases from J, leaving 20 bases between. The CDR3 has 15 amino acids. Germline V gene lookup returns CDR1 LNHDA and CDR2 SQIVND (reference sequence). The CDR3: CASSTLLAGVGEQYF. The CDR3 DNA is TGTGCCAGTAGTACCCTCTTGGCAGGGGTGGGGGAGCAGTACTTC. The full variable domain, in which reference TRBV19 and TRBJ2-7 provide the parts outside the CDR3, is DGGITQSPKYLFRKEGQNVTLSCEQNLNHDAMYWYRQDPGQGLRLIYYSQIVNDFQKGDIAEGYSVSREKKESFPLTVTSAQKNPTAFYLCASSTLLAGVGEQYFGPGTRLTVT.

This clone has only one observation. For the CDR3, the DNA is TGTGCCAGCAGCGCGGGACTCTCACAAGAGACCCAGTACTTC. This sequence encodes CASSAGLSQETQYF. The V and J genes are TRBV9 and TRBJ2-5; D possibly corresponds to TRBD2 (6 bases). V was trimmed by 3 bases and J by 2 bases, leaving 11 bases between them. This CDR3 spans 14 amino acids. Germline lookup yields CDR1 SGDLS and CDR2 YYNGEE.

The chain uses TRBV11-3 and TRBJ2-3; a weak D match, TRBD1 (5 bases). This CDR3 comprises 15 residues. Looked up from germline, CDR1 is SGHNT and CDR2 is YENEEA. Deletions cut 2 bases from V and 4 bases from J, with 13 bases between. The CDR3 is CASSLSPGPADTQYF. The CDR3 coding sequence is TGTGCCAGCAGCTTAAGTCCAGGGCCGGCAGATACGCAGTATTTT. The full variable domain, its missing parts supplied by reference TRBV11-3 and TRBJ2-3, is EAGVVQSPRYKIIEKKQPVAFWCNPISGHNTLYWYLQNLGQGPELLIRYENEEAVDDSQLPKDRFSAERLKGVDSTLKIQPAELGDSAVYLCASSLSPGPADTQYFGPGTRLTVL.

The chain employs TRBV2 and TRBJ1-6; a possible D gene is TRBD1 (5 bases). From germline, CDR1 is SNHLY and CDR2 FYNNEI. With 6 bases removed from V and 5 bases from J, the gap between germline ends came to 14 bases. The CDR3 loop spans 15 amino acids. The CDR3 reads CASSARQLDNSPLHF. CDR3 nucleotides: TGTGCCAGCAGCGCGAGACAGTTAGATAATTCACCCCTCCACTTT. Using reference TRBV2 and TRBJ1-6 for the parts outside the CDR3, the full variable domain is EPEVTQTPSHQVTQMGQEVILRCVPISNHLYFYWYRQILGQKVEFLVSFYNNEISEKSEIFDDQFSVERPDGSNFTLKIRSTKLEDSAMYFCASSARQLDNSPLHFGNGTRLTVT.

This chain connects TRBV5-1 to TRBJ2-1; 11 bases map to TRBD2. This CDR3 is built from 15 residues. Germline V CDR1 and CDR2: SGHRS, YFSETQ. V lost 6 bases to trimming and J lost 3 bases; unmatched junction nucleotides: 5. CDR3 nucleotides: TGCGCCAGCAAGATCGGACTAGCGGGCTACAATGAGCAGTTCTTC. This codes for CASKIGLAGYNEQFF. Drawing the rest from reference TRBV5-1 and TRBJ2-1, the complete variable domain is KAGVTQTPRYLIKTRGQQVTLSCSPISGHRSVSWYQQTPGQGLQFLFEYFSETQRNKGNFPGRFSGRQFSNSRSEMNVSTLELGDSALYLCASKIGLAGYNEQFFGPGTRLTVL.

The table lists this clone with a few counts. The chain links TRBV6-5 to TRBJ1-2; no clear D. Per germline, CDR1 MNHEY and CDR2 SVGAGI. Trimming took 0 bases from V and 8 from J, leaving 10 bases between them. This CDR3 comprises 13 residues. DNA for the CDR3: TGTGCCAGCAGTTACTCTGAGTTGCGAGGCTACACCTTC. This translates into CASSYSELRGYTF.

The rearrangement uses TRBV19 and TRBJ1-2; D call uncertain. There are 13 residues in the CDR3. The V gene's germline CDR1 is LNHDA and CDR2 SQIVND (reference sequence). Trimming left V 5 bases short and J 6 bases short, with 13 bases between. CDR3 region: CASSPSGRDGYTF. CDR3 DNA sequence: TGTGCCAGTAGTCCCAGCGGTAGGGATGGCTACACCTTC.

The chain recombines TRBV18 with TRBJ1-5, with a possible D match to TRBD1 (6 bases). V shed 3 bases and J shed 3 bases, with 9 bases lying between them. Germline CDR1 KGHSH, CDR2 LQKENI. The CDR3 consists of 14 residues. CDR3 coding DNA: TGTGCCAGCTCACCGGGGGCGGTCAATCAGCCCCAGCATTTT. Amino acids: CASSPGAVNQPQHF. The whole variable domain, filled in from reference TRBV18 and TRBJ1-5, reads NAGVMQNPRHLVRRRGQEARLRCSPMKGHSHVYWYRQLPEEGLKFMVYLQKENIIDESGMPKERFSAEFPKEGPSILRIQQVVRGDSAAYFCASSPGAVNQPQHFGDGTRLSIL.

The J gene is TRBJ1-1, the V gene TRBV5-1; D gene uncertain. The CDR3 extends over 15 amino acids. Between the trimmed V and J ends, which lost 4 bases and 1 base, there was a span of 14 bases. Germline CDR1 and CDR2: SGHRS and YFSETQ. CDR3 sequence reads: CASSIDGLTNTEAFF. The CDR3 coding sequence is TGCGCCAGCAGCATCGACGGACTCACGAACACTGAAGCTTTCTTT.

The gene calls are TRBV4-3 and TRBJ2-7, with TRBD2 matching over 10 bases. The germline CDR1 and CDR2 sequences are LGHNA and YSLEER. The junction had 6 bases not matched to a gene; V was cut back by 1 base and J by 3 bases. The CDR3 spans 16 residues. CDR3 sequence: CASSQARLAGHYEQYF. As DNA, the CDR3 is TGCGCCAGCAGCCAAGCCCGACTAGCGGGCCACTACGAGCAGTACTTC.

The chain recombines TRBV29-1 with TRBJ2-2; 11 bases line up with TRBD1. Trimming took 7 bases from V and 4 from J; bases not matched to a gene: 8. This CDR3 contains 15 residues. The V gene's germline CDR1 is SQVTM and CDR2 ANQGSEA. CDR3 sequence reads: CSAGDRGIGTGELFF. Written as DNA, the CDR3 is TGCAGCGCTGGGGACAGGGGGATCGGCACCGGGGAGCTGTTTTTT.